The 21 T cell receptor beta chains below were found in one sample sequenced in a study of metastatic and nonmetastatic thyroid tumors. Using MiXCR, TCRdb reanalyzed the PCR reads. The top ten hold 37% of the sample, which has about 6,100 clones, roughly a third seen once. Treatment of any kind had been given to no patient before thyroid surgery. Sample: adjacent normal tissue. Every receptor here comes from a male donor with papillary thyroid cancer or a benign thyroid nodule (not recorded which). Some clones in this sample may be carry-over from other donors' samples.

This clone has more than one count but fewer than ten. This chain connects TRBV19 to TRBJ1-2; tentatively, D is TRBD1 (6 bases). V shed 7 bases and J shed 14 bases, with 26 bases lying between them. The germline gives CDR1 LNHDA, CDR2 SQIVND (reference sequence). CDR3 length equals 14 residues. The CDR3 nucleotides are TGTGCCAGTACCCCCTTGGGCCAACAGGGCCGAAGGACCTTC. As protein: CASTPLGQQGRRTF.

The rearrangement uses TRBV6-1 and TRBJ1-6; the match to TRBD1 covers 12 bases. This CDR3 contains 15 residues. CDR1 MNHNS and CDR2 SASEGT come from the germline V gene. Germline trimming cut 5 bases from V and 9 bases from J; bases unmatched to any gene: 5. The CDR3 region has the DNA TGTGCCAGCAGTCTCGGGACAGGGGGCTTTTCACCCCTCCACTTT. It translates to CASSLGTGGFSPLHF.

The count of this clone is one. The V call is TRBV7-8, the J call TRBJ1-1, with TRBD1 as a possible D gene (6 bases). There are 16 residues in the CDR3. Between the trimmed V and J ends, which lost 5 bases and 3 bases, there was a span of 19 bases. Germline V gene sequence: CDR1 SGHVS, CDR2 FQNEAQ. This CDR3 reads CASSRFLRGEDTEAFF. The CDR3 DNA reads as TGTGCCAGCAGCCGATTTCTCAGGGGTGAGGACACTGAAGCTTTCTTT.

This clone was counted only a few times. The chain recombines TRBV6-1 with TRBJ1-3; no firm D call. Trimming stripped 8 bases from V and 10 bases from J, with 18 bases between. The CDR3 has 13 residues. Germline V CDR1 and CDR2: MNHNS, SASEGT. CDR3 protein: CASLPGRCGTIYF. The CDR3 DNA follows: TGTGCCAGCCTCCCCGGGCGCTGTGGGACCATATATTTT.

This clone appeared a few times. The chain has TRBV24-1 and TRBJ2-1; 9 nucleotides match TRBD1. Germline-derived CDR1 and CDR2 are KGHDR and SFDVKD. This CDR3 region has 16 residues. J gave up 6 bases and V 3 bases, and 8 bases lay outside the gene matches. CDR3 sequence reads: CATSDATGQGGNEQFF. CDR3 DNA: TGTGCCACCAGTGATGCAACGGGACAGGGAGGCAATGAGCAGTTCTTC.

The V gene is TRBV20-1, the J gene TRBJ1-5; weak D call: TRBD1 (5 bases). Trimming shortened V by 3 bases and J by 11 bases, and 20 bases separated the two germline ends. Germline CDR1 is DFQATT and CDR2 is SNEGSKA (reference sequence). The CDR3 sequence is 14 residues long. The CDR3 protein is CSASLDSGPGAQHF. The DNA for the CDR3 is TGCAGTGCTAGTCTGGATAGCGGCCCGGGGGCCCAGCATTTT.

The chain is built from TRBV20-1 and TRBJ2-7, with 8 bases identical to TRBD2. This CDR3 has 13 residues. CDR1 and CDR2 from the germline V gene are DFQATT and SNEGSKA (reference sequence). J lost 6 bases, V lost 3 bases, and 7 bases had no gene match. CDR3 in DNA: TGCAGTGCTAGTGGTGCGGGAGGCACCGAGCAGTACTTC. Protein product: CSASGAGGTEQYF.

The chain is built from TRBV10-3 and TRBJ1-2; TRBD1 is a possible D gene (6 bases). Trimming removed 6 bases from V and 5 bases from J, with 19 bases in between. The CDR3 consists of 15 residues. The germline V gene has CDR1 ENHRY and CDR2 SYGVKD. The CDR3 loop is CAIRMRQDGSYGYTF. In nucleotides, the CDR3 is TGTGCCATCAGGATGAGACAGGATGGGTCGTATGGCTACACCTTC.

In this sample, this clone turned up a few times. V gene TRBV6-1 combines with J gene TRBJ2-7; the D is unclear. Germline lookup yields CDR1 MNHNS and CDR2 SASEGT. The length of the CDR3 is 15 residues. Trimming removed 1 base at V and 0 bases at J, with 10 bases between. The CDR3 region is CASSEDGISSYEQYF. The CDR3, as DNA: TGTGCCAGCAGTGAAGACGGTATCAGCTCCTACGAGCAGTACTTC.

This clone is labeled medium-sized. A much bigger clone sits one base away, suggesting this may be a read error. The chain joins TRBV6-1 to TRBJ1-1; no definite D call. The germline V gene encodes CDR1 MNHNS and CDR2 SASEGT. This CDR3 contains 11 residues. The CDR3 region is CAGSEWAEAFF. The CDR3 DNA is TGTGCCGGCAGTGAATGGGCTGAAGCTTTCTTT.

The table lists this clone with a few counts. The gene calls are TRBV6-1 and TRBJ1-1; no firm D call. This CDR3 has 11 residues. V lost 11 bases and J 6 bases, leaving 13 bases between the germline ends. Germline CDR1 MNHNS, CDR2 SASEGT. In nucleotides, the CDR3 is TGTGCCGGCAATGAGTGGGCTGAAGCTTTCTTT. Protein product: CAGNEWAEAFF.

A word on this clone: Germline and junction disagree at one end, which may indicate a read error. This chain connects TRBV6-2 or TRBV6-3 to TRBJ2-2, with 9 bases that match TRBD2. In germline, CDR1 is MNHEY, CDR2 SVGEGT. The CDR3 totals 18 residues. This CDR3 reads CASSYSIKLAGTTGEMFF. CDR3 coding DNA: TGTGCCAGCAGTTACTCGATAAAGCTAGCGGGAACCACCGGGGAGATGTTCTTT.

This clone was found a few times. One end of the junction fails to match germline, which may point to a read error. V is TRBV12-3 or TRBV12-4 and J is TRBJ2-7, with TRBD2 matching over 11 bases. CDR3 size: 14 residues. The CDR3 bases are TGTGCCAGCAGCTTAGGACTAGCGGGTTACGAGCAGTACTTC. This gives the protein CASSLGLAGYEQYF.

This clone was seen more than once but under ten times. The chain links TRBV12-3 or TRBV12-4 to TRBJ2-1; 10 nucleotides align to TRBD2. The CDR3 has 17 amino acids. The J segment lost 6 bases and the V segment lost 3 bases, leaving 11 bases of the junction unmatched. The CDR3 region has the DNA TGTGCCAGCAGTTTTAATTCCCTAGCGGGAGTTGTCAATGAGCAGTTCTTC. Its translation: CASSFNSLAGVVNEQFF.

There are a few counts of this clone. V gene TRBV28 combines with J gene TRBJ2-7; weak D call: TRBD1 (5 bases). The germline gives CDR1 MDHEN, CDR2 SYDVKM. V lost 6 bases and J lost 4, with 10 bases in between. CDR3 length: 12 residues. The CDR3 region is CASRLTVYEQYF. The CDR3 DNA is TGTGCCAGCAGGCTGACAGTTTACGAGCAGTACTTC.

Comments on this clone: Other DNA sequences in this specimen translate into the identical CDR3. The genes are TRBV29-1 and TRBJ2-5, with D possibly called TRBD1 or TRBD2 (5 bases each). Per germline, CDR1 SQVTM and CDR2 ANQGSEA. This CDR3 comprises 14 residues. Deletions cut 4 bases from V and 4 bases from J, with 16 bases between. For the CDR3, the DNA is TGCAGCGTTGGAGGGGCACCACGGGGAGAGACCCAGTACTTC. Translating it yields CSVGGAPRGETQYF.

J is TRBJ2-3 and V is TRBV9, with D possibly TRBD2 on 6 matching bases. This CDR3 has 14 amino acids. Germline assignment: CDR1 SGDLS and CDR2 YYNGEE. V was shortened by 7 bases and J by 5 bases, with 17 bases between the two germline ends. The CDR3 region is CASSSSGVLDTQYF. In DNA, the CDR3 is TGTGCCAGCTCTTCATCGGGAGTCTTAGATACGCAGTATTTT. Supplemented by reference TRBV9 and TRBJ2-3, the full variable domain reads DSGVTQTPKHLITATGQRVTLRCSPRSGDLSVYWYQQSLDQGLQFLIQYYNGEERAKGNILERFSAQQFPDLHSELNLSSLELGDSALYFCASSSSGVLDTQYFGPGTRLTVL.

The genes are TRBV12-5 and TRBJ1-3; D not certain. V lost 6 bases to trimming and J lost 0 bases, with 6 bases between them. The CDR3 is 13 amino acids. In germline, CDR1 is LGHNT, CDR2 FRNRAP. CDR3 sequence reads: CASGRDSGNTIYF. CDR3 coding DNA: TGTGCTAGTGGGAGGGACTCTGGAAACACCATATATTTT.

J is TRBJ1-1 and V is TRBV15; D not resolved. V was cut by 0 bases and J by 0 bases, with 14 bases left in between. Germline V gives CDR1 LNHNV, CDR2 YYDKDF (reference sequence). CDR3 length: 17 amino acids. CDR3 bases: TGTGCCACCAGCAGAGATAGGCATGGCCTGCTGAACACTGAAGCTTTCTTT. Amino acids: CATSRDRHGLLNTEAFF.

The chain employs TRBV20-1 and TRBJ2-3, with D maybe TRBD1 (5 bases). CDR1 is DFQATT and CDR2 is SNEGSKA in the germline V gene (reference sequence). This CDR3 region has 13 residues. The CDR3 loop reads CIGAHGQTDTQYF. In DNA form, the CDR3 reads TGCATTGGGGCCCACGGCCAGACAGATACGCAGTATTTT.

V gene TRBV6-2 or TRBV6-3 combines with J gene TRBJ2-6, with 7 bases identical to TRBD2. This CDR3 is 17 amino acids long. The junction had 10 bases not matched to a gene; V was cut back by 8 bases and J by 0 bases. Germline V gene sequence: CDR1 MNHEY, CDR2 SVGEGT. The CDR3 is CASGGDLSLSGANVLTF. The DNA of the CDR3 is TGTGCCAGCGGGGGGGACCTTTCCCTCTCTGGGGCCAACGTCCTGACTTTC.